Listed below are T cell receptor beta chains from one sample, sequenced in a study of blood T cell repertoires in COVID-19. The assay was immunoSEQ multiplex PCR, and TCRdb's table has in-frame clones only and misses some. The top ten hold more than 9% of the sample, which has approximately 46,000 clones, roughly 84% seen once. The specimen was peripheral blood. The receptors stem from a human donor in a cohort sampled during active COVID-19. Each CDR3 is given with its conserved first and last residue. The D gene is left open where the match is weak. Only part of the rows carry a size: once, few, many, or a class if the clone is expanded.

.,.,TRBJ1-5,TRBV5-1,TGCGCCAGCAGCTTTGATGTGGGGGCCAATCAGCCCCAGCATTTT,CASSFDVGANQPQHF
TRBD1,.,TRBJ2-1,TRBV6-2/TRBV6-3,TGTGCCAGCAGTTACCGCACAGGGGACCACTACAATGAGCAGTTCTTC,CASSYRTGDHYNEQFF
.,.,TRBJ2-6,TRBV6-1,TGTGCCAGCAGTTCAACAGGCTCTGGGGCCAACGTCCTGACTTTC,CASSSTGSGANVLTF
TRBD1,.,TRBJ2-3,TRBV6-5,TGTGCCAGCAGCCGGCAGGGGGCGGCAGATACGCAGTATTTT,CASSRQGAADTQYF
.,.,TRBJ1-1,TRBV29-1,TGCAGCGTTCTAAGGAACACTGAAGCTTTCTTT,CSVLRNTEAFF
TRBD1,once,TRBJ2-7,TRBV19,TGTGCCACCTCGCACAGGGGAAATTCCTACGAGCAGTACTTC,CATSHRGNSYEQYF
.,.,TRBJ1-1,TRBV7-9,TGTGCCAGCAGGTCAGGGAACACTGAAGCTTTCTTT,CASRSGNTEAFF
TRBD2,.,TRBJ2-5,TRBV5-8,TGTGCTTCTGCAAGCGGGGGGGTAGGAAAGACCCAGTACTTC,CASASGGVGKTQYF
.,few,TRBJ1-2,TRBV5-1,TGCGCCAGCAGCTTGGACGGTAACTATGGCTACACCTTC,CASSLDGNYGYTF
TRBD2,once,TRBJ2-2,TRBV3-1/TRBV3-2,TGTGCCAGCAGCCAAGGTGGCGGGGGGCGGTCCGGGGAGCTGTTTTTT,CASSQGGGGRSGELFF
.,.,TRBJ2-1,TRBV5-4,TGTGCCAGCAGCTTTCTTACAGGGCTCGAGCAGTTCTTC,CASSFLTGLEQFF
.,.,TRBJ2-7,TRBV27,TGTGCCAGCAGTCGTGGGACACGTCGTTACCTCTACGAGCAGTACTTC,CASSRGTRRYLYEQYF
TRBD2,.,TRBJ2-5,TRBV15,TGTGCCACCAGCAGAGTACCCGGGACTAGCGGGGGGGGAGGGACCCAGTACTTC,CATSRVPGTSGGGGTQYF
.,.,TRBJ2-2,TRBV4-3,TGCGCCAGCAGCCAAGACGAGACGAACACCGGGGAGCTGTTTTTT,CASSQDETNTGELFF
TRBD2,.,TRBJ2-3,TRBV28,TGTGCCAGCAGCTCTCAGCGGGGCGGGACCTCGACCTCTAGCACAGATACGCAGTATTTT,CASSSQRGGTSTSSTDTQYF
.,once,TRBJ1-5,TRBV28,TGTGCCAGCTACAGGAATAGCAATCAGCCCCAGCATTTT,CASYRNSNQPQHF
TRBD2,.,TRBJ2-2,TRBV4-2,TGTGCCAGCAGCCAAGGGAGCGGGGGGGCCGCGACCGGGGAGCTGTTTTTT,CASSQGSGGAATGELFF
TRBD1,.,TRBJ2-1,TRBV24-1,TGTGCCACCAGTGATCCCCGGGACAGGGGGGCCCCTAGCTGGCAGTTCTTC,CATSDPRDRGAPSWQFF
TRBD1,.,TRBJ2-1,TRBV29-1,TGCAGCGTTAAGGGACAGGCGAGATCCTACAATGAGCAGTTCTTC,CSVKGQARSYNEQFF
.,few,TRBJ1-3,TRBV7-9,TGTGCCAGCAGCCCTCTGAGGACAACTACCTCCTCTGGAAACACCATATATTTT,CASSPLRTTTSSGNTIYF
TRBD2,.,TRBJ2-5,TRBV7-2,TGTGCCAGCAGTCAACTCCCTCTAGCGGGGAAAGAGACCCAGTACTTC,CASSQLPLAGKETQYF
TRBD1,.,TRBJ2-3,TRBV7-8,TGTGCCAGCAGCCCGGACAGGGGGCTCCGGACAGATACGCAGTATTTT,CASSPDRGLRTDTQYF
TRBD2,.,TRBJ2-2,TRBV28,TGTGCCAGCATCAGTGGGCGGGGGGCGAATGGGGAGCTGTTTTTT,CASISGRGANGELFF
TRBD1,.,TRBJ2-7,TRBV28,TGTGCCAGCAGTTTACGGGGACAGGGGAGGGACGAGCAGTACTTC,CASSLRGQGRDEQYF
TRBD2,.,TRBJ2-1,TRBV3-1/TRBV3-2,TGTGCCAGCAGCCTAAGGAGCGGGGGGGAGCAGTTCTTC,CASSLRSGGEQFF
.,.,TRBJ2-7,TRBV21-1,TGTGCCAGCAGCAAACCAGGGGCGTCCTACGAGCAGTACTTC,CASSKPGASYEQYF
.,.,TRBJ1-1,TRBV5-1,TGCGCCAGCAGCATAACCACAGGGAACACTGAAGCTTTCTTT,CASSITTGNTEAFF
TRBD1,.,TRBJ2-7,TRBV29-1,TGCAGCGTTGGCCGCAGGGGGCACGAGCAGTACTTC,CSVGRRGHEQYF